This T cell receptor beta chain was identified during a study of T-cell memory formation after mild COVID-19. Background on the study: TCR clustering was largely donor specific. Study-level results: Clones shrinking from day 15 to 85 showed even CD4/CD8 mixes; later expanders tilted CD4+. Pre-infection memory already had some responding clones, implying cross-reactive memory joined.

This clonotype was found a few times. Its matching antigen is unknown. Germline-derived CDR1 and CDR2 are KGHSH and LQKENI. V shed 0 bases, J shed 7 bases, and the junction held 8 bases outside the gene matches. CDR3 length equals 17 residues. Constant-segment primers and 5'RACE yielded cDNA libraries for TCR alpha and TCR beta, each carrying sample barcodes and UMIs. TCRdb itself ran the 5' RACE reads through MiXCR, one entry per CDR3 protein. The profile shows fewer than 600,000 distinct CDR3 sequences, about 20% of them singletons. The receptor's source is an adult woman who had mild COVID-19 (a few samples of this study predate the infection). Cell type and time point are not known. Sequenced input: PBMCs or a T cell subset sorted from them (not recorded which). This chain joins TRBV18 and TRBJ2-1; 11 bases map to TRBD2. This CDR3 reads CASSPPHEGLAVNEQFF. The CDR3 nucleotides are TGTGCCAGCTCACCACCGCATGAGGGACTAGCGGTTAATGAGCAGTTCTTC.